One sample yielded the 4 T cell receptor beta chains listed below, sequenced in a study of OX40 agonist ivuxolimab in advanced cancers. Sequencing was performed with immunoSEQ multiplex PCR; in TCRdb, only in-frame clones are kept and a portion is missing. The data show tens of thousands of clones, roughly 94% seen once. The sample consisted of CD4+ or CD8+ T cells sorted from blood, taken in a trial of the OX40 agonist ivuxolimab. All receptors come from an adult with an advanced solid tumor such as melanoma, head and neck, liver or kidney cancer.

The V call is TRBV9, the J call TRBJ2-3, with D maybe TRBD1 (6 bases). V was trimmed by 0 bases and J by 2 bases, leaving 10 bases between them. This CDR3 comprises 15 residues. Germline V gives CDR1 SGDLS, CDR2 YYNGEE. The CDR3 DNA is TGTGCCAGCAGCGTAGGGGGGCAGGTCACAGATACGCAGTATTTT. This codes for CASSVGGQVTDTQYF.

The V gene is TRBV7-9, the J gene TRBJ2-3, with D uncertain. The CDR3 is 13 amino acids. The V end lost 3 bases, the J end lost 6 bases, and 10 bases lay between the germline ends. Germline V CDR1 and CDR2: SEHNR, FQNEAQ (reference sequence). DNA of the CDR3: TGTGCCAGCAGCTTTTTTAGTGGGGATACGCAGTATTTT. Translating gives CASSFFSGDTQYF.

Here the CDR3 DNA reads TGTGCCAGCAGCTTACGACTAGCGGGTCACAATGAGCAGTTCTTC. It specifies CASSLRLAGHNEQFF. The chain couples TRBV7-6 to TRBJ2-1, with 10 bases matching TRBD2. Per the germline V gene, CDR1 is SGHVS and CDR2 is FNYEAQ. V was clipped by 2 bases and J by 5 bases; unmatched bases: 3. CDR3 size: 15 residues.

This clone appeared once. The chain combines TRBV27 with TRBJ1-2, with 7 bases that match TRBD1. The length of the CDR3 is 13 residues. J gave up 5 bases and V 3 bases, and 3 bases lay outside the gene matches. Germline CDR1 MNHEY, CDR2 SMNVEV (reference sequence). CDR3: CASSFGTDYGYTF. DNA for the CDR3: TGTGCCAGCAGTTTTGGGACAGATTATGGCTACACCTTC.